The sequence of this T cell receptor (beta chain) was determined in a study of shared clonotypes between healthy human individuals (TCRdb year 2020). About the full investigation: The cohort comprised a couple of women and a few men aged 18 to 49 years. For each donor, CD4 naive and CD4 memory were each run on three plates, CD8 naive on two plates, and CD8 memory on one plate. The study deeply sequenced blood TCR repertoires of five healthy adults to estimate repertoire size and the extent of clonotype sharing between individuals. Different laboratories and diverse techniques were used to prepare libraries and sequence TCR repertoires, to increase sequencing depth and limit assay-specific biases. Each donor's leukapheresis produced roughly between roughly 0.85 and 9 billion PBMCs. Points the paper makes about the study in general: When a few donors were compared, the shared fraction of clonotypes was 5% to 6.5% for naive CD4, more than 3% for naive CD8, 2% to 2.5% for memory CD4, and around 0.37% for memory CD8. Compared with non-shared clonotypes, the clonotypes found in all four sorted-subset donors had higher generation probabilities. The genetic and exposure-history diversity represented was limited by the small number of donors. Estimated clonotype richness was generally larger for naive than for memory subsets. Pairwise subsampling led to the expectation that sequencing depth would affect the degree of clonotype sharing among donors. Even with the large sequencing depth, rarefaction of the sorted-subset datasets indicated that sequencing was incomplete. Sampling was limited to blood, and TCR repertoires in tissue likely differ from TCR repertoires in blood.

The donors were healthy, HIV-negative adults who had no recently reported acute infections or vaccinations. Only Caucasian adults living in Nashville, Tennessee, USA were represented among the donors. CD4+ T cells were enriched through magnetic negative selection, after which naive cells were positively selected on CD45RA and the remaining negative fraction served as the memory subset. Blood was collected by leukapheresis, and PBMCs were isolated by Ficoll-Histopaque density gradient centrifugation and then cryopreserved in liquid nitrogen vapor phase. Analytical flow cytometry was used to check the purity and quantity of each magnetically sorted T cell population. From each sorted fraction, genomic DNA was isolated and quantified by UV absorbance on a Nanodrop 2000c. Using the deep immunoSEQ assay, TCR CDR3 regions were amplified from genomic DNA by multiplex PCR. Extracted genomic DNA from each cell subset was distributed evenly across all wells of several immunoSEQ 96-well plates, and each plate was treated as a replicate. For sorted subsets, about 200 ng genomic DNA, equal to some 30,000 T cell genomes, was loaded into each replicate PCR. Purified libraries were measured with a Qubit 3.0 fluorometer, size-checked on a Bioanalyzer 2100, and measured again with the KAPA Library Quantification kit. Every immunoSEQ 96-well plate was sequenced on a dedicated single-read 150-cycle Illumina NextSeq 550 flow cell. Turning to the authors' computational methods: Because only junctional sequences without quality scores were contained in the immunoSEQ output, filtering matching that applied to full-length reads could not be performed. To assign V/J genes and CDR3, sequences were annotated against IMGT germline references using PyIR, a Python wrapper for IgBLAST v1.9. Reads with weak V/J assignments (E-value above 1e-6), missing CDR3, stop codons, out-of-frame junctions, or ambiguous translated residues were removed. A V3J clonotype was defined by an identical inferred V gene, J gene, and CDR3 amino acid sequence. To compute the percentage overlap between repertoires, the number of shared unique clonotypes was divided by the size of the smaller repertoire. Richness of each repertoire was evaluated using RTK rarefaction, the Chao1 estimator, and Recon v2.1 estimates of unobserved clonotypes. Generation probabilities for all TCRbeta clonotypes obtained by the gDNA method from a handful of donors were computed using OLGA. Not all clones reach the TCRdb copy of this immuneACCESS table, which keeps in-frame sequences only. Checked studies attribute under half of the gap to unresolved V genes and leave the rest unexplained. V, J and clone size are those of that table, while D and trimming were read from the DNA. The sample includes 2 million to 2.5 million clones, with roughly 95% observed a single time. Of the sample, around 0.13% is held by the ten largest clones.

From V the trimming removes 1 base and from J it removes 0 bases, while the gene matches leave 9 bases of the junction unaccounted for. The germline V gene sets CDR1 to MGHRA and CDR2 to YSYEKL. Reading from cysteine to phenylalanine, the CDR3 counts 18 amino acids. Kept here is only the CDR3 DNA, which spans 54 bases and is read in frame from base 1. As regards this clone: Its antigen remains unidentified. No quality values exist for individual bases; no much larger clone is one base distant.

The clonotype comes from a man aged 18 to 30 in good health. This sequence uses TRBV4-1 and TRBJ2-3; the junction holds 8 bases that match TRBD1. Sequenced: naive CD4+ T cells sorted from blood. This specimen's cell subset or site label, interpreted: CD45RA+ positively selected. The CDR3 reads CASSQVPTRDRSTDTQYF. At the DNA level, the sequence is TGCGCCAGCAGCCAAGTTCCCACTCGGGACAGGAGCACAGATACGCAGTATTTT.